The 13 T cell receptor beta chains given below trace back to one sample, sequenced in a study of Graves' ophthalmopathy and Graves' hyperthyroidism. RNA transcripts provided the template for amplifying TCR beta CDR3 regions. After a first-round RT-PCR with HTBI primers, a second-round multiplex PCR was run. MiXCR, run by TCRdb on the multiplex PCR reads, gives a single entry per CDR3 protein. Here the sample spans approximately 1.2 million distinct CDR3 sequences, about two fifths being singletons. The sequencing input was peripheral blood or thyroid tissue (not recorded which). These receptors were collected from an adult man with Graves' hyperthyroidism.

The rearrangement links TRBV19 to TRBJ1-1; 7 positions match TRBD1. CDR1 is LNHDA, CDR2 SQIVND, per germline (reference sequence). This CDR3 has 18 residues. The trim removed 5 bases at V and 1 base at J, leaving 16 bases unmatched. The CDR3 spells CASSSPARPGQTNTEAFF. The CDR3 DNA sequence: TGTGCCAGTAGTTCCCCCGCTAGGCCGGGACAGACGAACACTGAAGCTTTCTTT.

Regarding this clonotype: A clone one base away is much larger, so this may be a read error. The chain has TRBV11-2 and TRBJ2-7, with TRBD2 as a possible D gene (6 bases). Germline V lookup: CDR1 SGHAT, CDR2 FQNNGV. The V and J ends lost 2 bases and 7 bases respectively, with 15 bases between them. This CDR3 region has 14 residues. The CDR3 nucleotides read TGTGCCAGCAGCTTATTAGCGGAAGTACAGGAGCAGTACTTC. Protein: CASSLLAEVQEQYF.

The V gene is TRBV27, the J gene TRBJ1-6; maybe TRBD1 (6 bases). Germline V gene sequence: CDR1 MNHEY, CDR2 SMNVEV (reference sequence). The ends were cut back, 10 bases at V and 10 bases at J, with 11 bases in the middle. This CDR3 comprises 11 residues. Written as DNA, the CDR3 is TGTGCCAACCTAACAGGGTCACCCCTCCACTTT. Protein: CANLTGSPLHF.

This clonotype was recorded a few times. This chain links TRBV4-3 with TRBJ1-5; the match to TRBD1 covers 8 bases. The ends lost 0 bases at V and 1 base at J; junction bases unmatched: 2. Germline assignment: CDR1 LGHNA and CDR2 YSLEER. This CDR3 region has 16 residues. The DNA for the CDR3 is TGCGCCAGCAGCCAAGACAGGGGGCCGAGCAATCAGCCCCAGCATTTT. This sequence encodes CASSQDRGPSNQPQHF.

The rearrangement uses TRBV10-3 and TRBJ2-7, with TRBD1 identical over 7 bases. This CDR3 spans 14 amino acids. Germline trimming cut 10 bases from V and 3 bases from J; bases unmatched to any gene: 12. Germline loops: CDR1 ENHRY, CDR2 SYGVKD. This CDR3 reads CATLDRSGNYEQYF. The CDR3 nucleotides read TGTGCCACCCTGGACAGGTCTGGAAACTACGAGCAGTACTTC.

As concerns this clonotype: A much larger clone sits a single nucleotide away, making a read error possible. Here the CDR3 omits its conserved ending phenylalanine or tryptophan, so a read error is the likely source. V usage is TRBV20-1 and J usage is TRBJ2-5; a possible D gene is TRBD2 (6 bases). The V end was cut by 3 bases, the J end by 2 bases, with 7 bases between. Germline assignment: CDR1 DFQATT and CDR2 SNEGSKA (reference sequence). The CDR3 is made up of 12 amino acids. The CDR3 spells CSASREQETQYV. The CDR3 DNA sequence: TGCAGTGCTAGCCGGGAGCAAGAGACCCAGTACGTC.

This clonotype has more than one count but fewer than ten. The chain has TRBV27 and TRBJ2-5, with 11 bases matching TRBD2. Germline V lookup: CDR1 MNHEY, CDR2 SMNVEV (reference sequence). The V segment lost 7 bases and the J segment 4 bases; nucleotides outside the gene matches: 14. This CDR3 contains 17 residues. CDR3 sequence reads: CASTPVGLAGGRETQYF. The CDR3 region has the DNA TGTGCCAGCACCCCCGTTGGTCTAGCGGGAGGTCGAGAGACCCAGTACTTC.

The rearrangement joins TRBV2 to TRBJ1-2; D is perhaps TRBD1 (5 bases). CDR1 is SNHLY, CDR2 FYNNEI, per germline. CDR3 size: 17 residues. Trimming shortened V by 6 bases and J by 7 bases, and 27 bases separated the two germline ends. The CDR3 DNA sequence: TGTGCCAGCAGCCCCGGGCCAAGGACAAGGAGCGGTTCTGGCTACACCTTC. It is translated as CASSPGPRTRSGSGYTF.

This clonotype appeared a few times. This rearrangement joins TRBV3-1 to TRBJ1-5, with a possible D match to TRBD1 (5 bases). V was shortened by 4 bases and J by 3 bases, with 10 bases between the two germline ends. The germline V gene encodes CDR1 LGHDT and CDR2 YNNKEL (reference sequence). The CDR3 extends over 14 amino acids. This CDR3 reads CASSPRGYNQPQHF. The CDR3, as DNA: TGTGCCAGCAGCCCTAGGGGCTACAATCAGCCCCAGCATTTT.

The chain is built from TRBV9 and TRBJ2-5; 8 positions agree with TRBD2. Germline loops: CDR1 SGDLS, CDR2 YYNGEE. This CDR3 is 16 amino acids long. Trimming at V came to 4 bases and at J to 5 bases, leaving 13 bases not matched to a gene. Here the CDR3 reads CASSPHGTRVGETQYF. The CDR3 DNA sequence: TGTGCCAGCAGCCCTCACGGGACTAGAGTCGGCGAGACCCAGTACTTC. The variable domain in full, with the rest retrieved from reference TRBV9 and TRBJ2-5, is DSGVTQTPKHLITATGQRVTLRCSPRSGDLSVYWYQQSLDQGLQFLIQYYNGEERAKGNILERFSAQQFPDLHSELNLSSLELGDSALYFCASSPHGTRVGETQYFGPGTRLLVL.

As concerns this clonotype: This could be a read error, since a much larger clone is one nucleotide away. V and J are TRBV7-8 and TRBJ1-4; tentative D call: TRBD1 (5 bases). In germline, CDR1 is SGHVS, CDR2 FQNEAQ. CDR3 length: 13 residues. V lost 5 bases and J 3 bases, leaving 7 bases between the germline ends. This CDR3 reads CASSQGSNEKLFF. For the CDR3, the DNA is TGTGCCAGCAGCCAGGGATCTAATGAAAAACTGTTTTTT.

The sample holds many counts of this clonotype. The chain is built from TRBV25-1 and TRBJ1-1; possibly TRBD1 for D (6 bases). Germline lookup yields CDR1 MGHDK and CDR2 SYGVNS. This CDR3 spans 11 amino acids. Trimming cost V 9 bases and J 6 bases, with 11 bases left between them. The chain's CDR3 is CARIQGPEAFF. As DNA, the CDR3 is TGTGCCAGAATACAGGGCCCTGAAGCTTTCTTT.

This clonotype occurred a few times. V is TRBV2 and J is TRBJ1-1; 7 bases align to TRBD1. Losses at the gene ends were 6 bases for V and 5 bases for J; bases not matched to a gene: 15. This CDR3 is 16 amino acids long. CDR1 is SNHLY and CDR2 is FYNNEI in the germline V gene. The CDR3 nucleotides read TGTGCCAGCAGCACACAGGGGAGATCAGCCCTGACTGAAGCTTTCTTT. Protein: CASSTQGRSALTEAFF.